This T cell receptor (beta chain) is drawn from a study of vaccination and CD4 T cells after COVID-19. The wider study: Typically, post-vaccine samples were obtained a median 72 days after dose two, within a range of 14 to 241. Cells were stimulated with overlapping spike peptide pools from SARS-CoV-2, HCoV-NL63, HCoV-OC43 and HCoV-229E.

Treatment specified: roughly 11-day PBMC culture with coronavirus spike peptide pools or control peptides (ViraFEST assay). Antigen-specific T cells were expanded with peptide pools by ViraFEST, and TCRs were then sequenced. Positive SARS-CoV-2 PCR tests in convalescent patients dated from March to December 2020, pre-Alpha, Beta and Delta. The Oncomine TCR Beta short-read assay generated sequence data from the DNA of cultured CD4+ T cells. TCRdb processed the PCR reads anew with MiXCR; each CDR3 protein has one entry. The data contain 15,000 or so distinct CDR3 sequences, under 60% of them singletons. Comment on this clonotype: Its antigen is undetermined.

This specimen consisted of CD4+ T cells from blood, cultured in vitro, obtained before SARS-CoV-2 vaccination. The receptor's source is a human donor who had recovered from COVID-19.

CDR3 nucleotides: TGTGCCAGCAGCCCTTTGCAGGGACATACGCAGTATTTT. Translating it yields CASSPLQGHTQYF. The chain uses TRBV7-6 and TRBJ2-3; D assignment may be TRBD1 or TRBD2 (5 bases each). The germline CDR1 and CDR2 sequences are SGHVS and FNYEAQ. The CDR3 is made up of 13 amino acids. V was pared by 5 bases and J by 7 bases, with 13 bases between. The full variable domain, rest sourced from reference TRBV7-6 and TRBJ2-3, is GAGVSQSPRYKVTKRGQDVALRCDPISGHVSLYWYRQALGQGPEFLTYFNYEAQQDKSGLPNDRFSAERPEGSISTLTIQRTEQRDSAMYRCASSPLQGHTQYFGPGTRLTVL.